The following is a TCR beta chain sequence with its context. TCRdb recomputed calls from the RT-PCR reads with MiXCR, one row per CDR3 protein. The sample includes more than 550,000 distinct CDR3 sequences, around 11% of them seen just once. This sample was included in a study of response to subunit inactivated influenza vaccine. The sample was also reused in another study, on T cells expressing NK-cell markers. Per that study: With UMIs, 5'RACE template switching was used to make TCR beta cDNA. Cells sorted as CD3+CD56+NKG2C+, CD3+CD56+NKG2C- and CD3+CD56-NKG2C+ T cells supplied the TCR beta repertoires. Among several donors, these clonotypes also ranked first in the CD3+CD56-NKG2C+ fraction.

The sequence was obtained from a man between 45 and 60 years old who received an inactivated influenza vaccine. The material was PBMCs from blood, obtained on the day of vaccination.

CDR3 in amino acids: CASSSRVLDRQYF. The CDR3 bases are TGTGCCAGTTCTTCTCGGGTGCTTGACCGGCAGTACTTC. V and J are TRBV19 and TRBJ2-7; D not resolved. Trimming took off 8 bases at V and 9 bases at J, with 20 bases between the two ends. The germline V gene has CDR1 LNHDA and CDR2 SQIVND (reference sequence). The CDR3 covers 13 residues.